This T cell receptor (beta chain) was sequenced in a study of CD8 T cells in Susac syndrome. Trimming removed 0 bases from V and 1 base from J, with 9 bases in between. In germline, CDR1 is LGHNA, CDR2 YNFKEQ. The CDR3 contains 15 residues. About this clonotype: The target antigen is unknown.

FACS enriched CD8+ TEMRA cells, while bulk CD8+ and CD4+ were negatively isolated. The study's findings and limits: There was no clonal expansion in the CD4+ T cell repertoires of Susac syndrome.

RNA was extracted with the RNeasy kit, and a quantity of 0.5 to 1 ug was reverse transcribed using random hexamers. TCRdb re-called the immunoSEQ multiplex PCR reads through MiXCR, storing one row per CDR3 protein. The sample contains about 240,000 distinct CDR3 sequences, about 96% of which appear only once. The sequenced sample was CD4+ T cells from PBMCs. The TCR originated in a human donor with Susac syndrome. The chain is built from TRBV4-2 and TRBJ1-1, with D unclear. The CDR3 nucleotides read TGTGCCAGCAGCCAAGAGGGCGTTGGGAACACTGAAGCTTTCTTT. This encodes CASSQEGVGNTEAFF.